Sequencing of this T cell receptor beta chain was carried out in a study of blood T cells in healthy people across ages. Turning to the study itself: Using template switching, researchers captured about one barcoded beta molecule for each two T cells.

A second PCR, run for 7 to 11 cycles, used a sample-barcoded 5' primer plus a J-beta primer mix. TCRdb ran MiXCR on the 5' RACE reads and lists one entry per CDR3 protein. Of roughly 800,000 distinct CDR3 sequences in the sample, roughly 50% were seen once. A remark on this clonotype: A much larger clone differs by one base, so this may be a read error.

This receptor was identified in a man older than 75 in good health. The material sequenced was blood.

The CDR3 sequence is CASSFGQGNEKLFF. The CDR3 DNA reads as TGCGCCAGCAGCTTCGGACAGGGGAATGAAAAACTGTTTTTT. This chain links TRBV5-1 with TRBJ1-4, with 9 bases aligning to TRBD1. This CDR3 region has 14 residues. The V gene end was trimmed by 2 bases and the J gene end by 5 bases; junction bases not matched to a gene: 1. The V gene's germline CDR1 is SGHRS and CDR2 YFSETQ.